The rows below give T cell receptor beta chains drawn from one sample of a study of T cells in localized non-small cell lung cancer. Method: immunoSEQ multiplex PCR; TCRdb's copy keeps in-frame clones and lacks some. The table records about 27,000 clones, 80% to 90% of them present only once. Sequencing was performed on peripheral blood, taken before any cancer treatment. These receptors were collected from a female donor older than 55 with stage II squamous cell lung carcinoma. CDR3s include the opening cysteine and the closing phenylalanine or tryptophan. Fields, in order: CDR3 DNA, CDR3 protein, D gene, V gene, CDR3 length, J gene, clone size. The D gene is left open where the match is weak. A row's size may be missing; if present it is once, few, many or a size class.

DNA: TGTGCCAGCAGACCCGGACTAGCGGGCCACAATGAGCAGTTCTTC; CDR3: CASRPGLAGHNEQFF; D: TRBD2; V: TRBV28; length: 15; J: TRBJ2-1; size: -
DNA: TGTGCCAGCAGTGAAATGGGTACAGATACGCAGTATTTT; CDR3: CASSEMGTDTQYF; D: -; V: TRBV6-1; length: 13; J: TRBJ2-3; size: -
DNA: TGTGCCAGCAGTTTACCCTTGGGGGGGGGCAATAATGAGCAGTTCTTC; CDR3: CASSLPLGGGNNEQFF; D: -; V: TRBV27; length: 16; J: TRBJ2-1; size: few
DNA: TGTGCCAGCAGCTCCGGACTGGCCTACGAGCAGTACTTC; CDR3: CASSSGLAYEQYF; D: -; V: TRBV5-4; length: 13; J: TRBJ2-7; size: -
DNA: TGTGCCAGCGGTGGCTCTGGAAACACCATATATTTT; CDR3: CASGGSGNTIYF; D: -; V: TRBV19; length: 12; J: TRBJ1-3; size: -
DNA: TGTGCCACCAGCACGCGGCAGGTGGGGATTAGGGACGAGCAGTACTTC; CDR3: CATSTRQVGIRDEQYF; D: -; V: TRBV15; length: 16; J: TRBJ2-7; size: -
DNA: TGTGCCACCACCCTCGGGGACTATAATTCACCCCTCCACTTT; CDR3: CATTLGDYNSPLHF; D: -; V: TRBV15; length: 14; J: TRBJ1-6; size: few
DNA: TGTGCCAGCAGCTTGGACTGGGGGCGGAATGAGCAGTTCTTC; CDR3: CASSLDWGRNEQFF; D: -; V: TRBV5-4; length: 14; J: TRBJ2-1; size: -
DNA: TGTGCCAGCAGCCGGGAACTGGGGGCATCCTACGAGCAGTACTTC; CDR3: CASSRELGASYEQYF; D: -; V: TRBV28; length: 15; J: TRBJ2-7; size: -
DNA: TGTGCCAGCAGCCGGGGACAGTCCATGAACACTGAAGCTTTCTTT; CDR3: CASSRGQSMNTEAFF; D: TRBD1; V: TRBV7-8; length: 15; J: TRBJ1-1; size: -
DNA: TGTGCCAGCATGCTGGGGAGGCAAGAGACCCAGTACTTC; CDR3: CASMLGRQETQYF; D: -; V: TRBV5-6; length: 13; J: TRBJ2-5; size: -
DNA: TGTGCCAGCATCCAGGGGGGACAGGGTGCCGAAAAACTGTTTTTT; CDR3: CASIQGGQGAEKLFF; D: TRBD1; V: TRBV7-9; length: 15; J: TRBJ1-4; size: -
DNA: TGCGCCAGCAGCCCCCCGGGGGTAGCGGGGAATCACCAAGAGACCCAGTACTTC; CDR3: CASSPPGVAGNHQETQYF; D: TRBD2; V: TRBV5-1; length: 18; J: TRBJ2-5; size: -
DNA: TGTGCCATCAGCGGGACAGGGGGGGGCTATGGCTACACCTTC; CDR3: CAISGTGGGYGYTF; D: TRBD1; V: TRBV10-3; length: 14; J: TRBJ1-2; size: -
DNA: TGCAGCGTTGGCCCAGACGCAGGGGGCTTCGGAAACACCATATATTTT; CDR3: CSVGPDAGGFGNTIYF; D: TRBD1; V: TRBV29-1; length: 16; J: TRBJ1-3; size: -
DNA: TGTGCCAGCAGCGTAGACAGGGACAGCTACGAGCAGTACTTC; CDR3: CASSVDRDSYEQYF; D: TRBD1; V: TRBV9; length: 14; J: TRBJ2-7; size: -
DNA: TGCGCCAGCAGCTTAGGGGATTTCTCTGGAAACACCATATATTTT; CDR3: CASSLGDFSGNTIYF; D: -; V: TRBV5-1; length: 15; J: TRBJ1-3; size: once
DNA: TGTGCCAGCAGTTCGGACAGGGAAGGAAACACCATATATTTT; CDR3: CASSSDREGNTIYF; D: TRBD1; V: TRBV7-8; length: 14; J: TRBJ1-3; size: -
DNA: TGTGCCATCAGTGAGGGTAGCGGGAGGGCCAAAGAGTACGAGCAGTACTTC; CDR3: CAISEGSGRAKEYEQYF; D: TRBD2; V: TRBV10-3; length: 17; J: TRBJ2-7; size: -
DNA: TGTGCCAGCAGCTCCCTGGATGTGCCCATCTATGGCTACACCTTC; CDR3: CASSSLDVPIYGYTF; D: -; V: TRBV7-9; length: 15; J: TRBJ1-2; size: -
DNA: TGTGCCAGCAGCTTGGACGGGAGTGGCTACAATGAGCAGTTCTTC; CDR3: CASSLDGSGYNEQFF; D: -; V: TRBV11-3; length: 15; J: TRBJ2-1; size: -
DNA: TGTGCCAGCAGTGTTGAGGCCCCATATGGCTACACCTTC; CDR3: CASSVEAPYGYTF; D: -; V: TRBV2; length: 13; J: TRBJ1-2; size: -
DNA: TGTGCCTGGAGCCCAAGGGGCGAGCAGTACTTC; CDR3: CAWSPRGEQYF; D: -; V: TRBV30; length: 11; J: TRBJ2-7; size: -
DNA: TGCAGTGCCCCCCGGGGAGAGACCCAGTACTTC; CDR3: CSAPRGETQYF; D: -; V: TRBV20-1; length: 11; J: TRBJ2-5; size: -
DNA: TGTGCCAGCAGCGCCCTGGGGGGCTCTGGAAACACCATATATTTT; CDR3: CASSALGGSGNTIYF; D: -; V: TRBV7-9; length: 15; J: TRBJ1-3; size: once
DNA: TGTGCCAGCTCACCCGCTAGCGGGGTAGAGACCCAGTACTTC; CDR3: CASSPASGVETQYF; D: TRBD2; V: TRBV18; length: 14; J: TRBJ2-5; size: once
DNA: TGTGCCAGCAGCCTCAGTGCCGCGGTGGGCAATGAGCAGTTCTTC; CDR3: CASSLSAAVGNEQFF; D: -; V: TRBV2; length: 15; J: TRBJ2-1; size: -
DNA: TGCGCCAGCAGCGGGACTAGCTCCTACAATGAGCAGTTCTTC; CDR3: CASSGTSSYNEQFF; D: TRBD2; V: TRBV5-1; length: 14; J: TRBJ2-1; size: once
DNA: TGTGCCAGCTCCCGACCGGGACTAGCGAACACCGGGGAGCTGTTTTTT; CDR3: CASSRPGLANTGELFF; D: TRBD2; V: TRBV18; length: 16; J: TRBJ2-2; size: -
DNA: TGTGCCAGCTCACCGGAGGGAAACACCATATATTTT; CDR3: CASSPEGNTIYF; D: -; V: TRBV18; length: 12; J: TRBJ1-3; size: -
DNA: TGTGCCAGCCTCCAGGACAACGGGGGATATGAAAAACTGTTTTTT; CDR3: CASLQDNGGYEKLFF; D: -; V: TRBV6-6; length: 15; J: TRBJ1-4; size: -
DNA: TGCGCCAGCAGCTTGGCAGGGGGCAACTATGGCTACACCTTC; CDR3: CASSLAGGNYGYTF; D: TRBD1; V: TRBV5-1; length: 14; J: TRBJ1-2; size: once
DNA: TGTGCCAGCAGCTTAGCGCCCGGGCTCCATAATTCACCCCTCCACTTT; CDR3: CASSLAPGLHNSPLHF; D: -; V: TRBV7-3; length: 16; J: TRBJ1-6; size: -
DNA: TGTGCCAGCAGTGAGTGGTCTACTAGCGGGACCTACAATGAGCAGTTCTTC; CDR3: CASSEWSTSGTYNEQFF; D: TRBD2; V: TRBV6-1; length: 17; J: TRBJ2-1; size: once
DNA: TGTGCCAGCAGCACTACGGGACTAGCGGGAGATTATCGGTACGAGCAGTACTTC; CDR3: CASSTTGLAGDYRYEQYF; D: TRBD2; V: TRBV7-2; length: 18; J: TRBJ2-7; size: -
DNA: TGTGCCAGTAGTATGGCTAGCGGGAGTGGGAATGAGCAGTTCTTC; CDR3: CASSMASGSGNEQFF; D: TRBD2; V: TRBV19; length: 15; J: TRBJ2-1; size: -